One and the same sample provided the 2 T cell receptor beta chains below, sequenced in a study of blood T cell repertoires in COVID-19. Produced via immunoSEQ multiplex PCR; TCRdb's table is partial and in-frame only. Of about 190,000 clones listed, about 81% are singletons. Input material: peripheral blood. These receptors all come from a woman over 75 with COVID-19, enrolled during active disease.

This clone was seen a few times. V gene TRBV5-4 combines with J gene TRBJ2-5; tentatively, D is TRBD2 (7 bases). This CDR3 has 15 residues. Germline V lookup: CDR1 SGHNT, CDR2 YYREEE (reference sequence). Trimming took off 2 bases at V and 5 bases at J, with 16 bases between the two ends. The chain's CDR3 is CASSLRGGARETQYF. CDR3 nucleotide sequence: TGTGCCAGCAGCTTACGTGGGGGGGCCCGCGAGACCCAGTACTTC.

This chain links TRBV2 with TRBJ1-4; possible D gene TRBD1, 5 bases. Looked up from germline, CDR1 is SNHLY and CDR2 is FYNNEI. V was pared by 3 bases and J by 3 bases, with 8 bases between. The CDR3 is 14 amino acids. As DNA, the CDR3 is TGTGCCAGCAGTGAGCAGGGATCTAATGAAAAACTGTTTTTT. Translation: CASSEQGSNEKLFF. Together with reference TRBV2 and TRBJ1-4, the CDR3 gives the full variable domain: EPEVTQTPSHQVTQMGQEVILRCVPISNHLYFYWYRQILGQKVEFLVSFYNNEISEKSEIFDDQFSVERPDGSNFTLKIRSTKLEDSAMYFCASSEQGSNEKLFFGSGTQLSVL.